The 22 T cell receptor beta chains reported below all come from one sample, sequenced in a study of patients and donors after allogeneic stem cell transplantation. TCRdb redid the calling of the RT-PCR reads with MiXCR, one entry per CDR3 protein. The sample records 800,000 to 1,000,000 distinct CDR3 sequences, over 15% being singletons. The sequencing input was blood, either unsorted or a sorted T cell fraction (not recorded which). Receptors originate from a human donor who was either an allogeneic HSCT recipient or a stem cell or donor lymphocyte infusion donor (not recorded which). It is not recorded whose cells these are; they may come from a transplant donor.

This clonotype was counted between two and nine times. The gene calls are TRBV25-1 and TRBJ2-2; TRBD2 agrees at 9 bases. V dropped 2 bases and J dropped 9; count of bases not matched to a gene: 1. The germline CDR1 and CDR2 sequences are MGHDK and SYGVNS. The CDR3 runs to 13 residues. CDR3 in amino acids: CASSELAGRELFF. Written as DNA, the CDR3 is TGTGCCAGCAGTGAACTAGCGGGGCGGGAGCTGTTTTTT. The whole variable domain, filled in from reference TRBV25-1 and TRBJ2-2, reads EADIYQTPRYLVIGTGKKITLECSQTMGHDKMYWYQQDPGMELHLIHYSYGVNSTEKGDLSSESTVSRIRTEHFPLTLESARPSHTSQYLCASSELAGRELFFGEGSRLTVL.

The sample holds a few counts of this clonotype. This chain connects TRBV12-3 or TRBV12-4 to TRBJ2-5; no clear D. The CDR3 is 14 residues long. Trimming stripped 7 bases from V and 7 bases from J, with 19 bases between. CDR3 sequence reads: CASTIEQIPGTQYF. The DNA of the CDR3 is TGTGCCAGCACTATAGAACAGATTCCAGGGACCCAGTACTTC.

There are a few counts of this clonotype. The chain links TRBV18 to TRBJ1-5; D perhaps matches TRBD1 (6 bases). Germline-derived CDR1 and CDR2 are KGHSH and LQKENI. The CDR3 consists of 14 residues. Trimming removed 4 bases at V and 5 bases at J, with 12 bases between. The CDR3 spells CASSQQGYDQPQHF. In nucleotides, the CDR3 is TGTGCCAGCTCACAACAGGGCTATGATCAGCCCCAGCATTTT.

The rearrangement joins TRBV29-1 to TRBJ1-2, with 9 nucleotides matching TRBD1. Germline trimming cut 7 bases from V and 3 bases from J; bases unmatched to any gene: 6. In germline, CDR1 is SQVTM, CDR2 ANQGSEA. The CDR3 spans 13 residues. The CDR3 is CSGSTGGDYGYTF. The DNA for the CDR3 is TGCAGCGGATCGACAGGGGGGGACTATGGCTACACCTTC.

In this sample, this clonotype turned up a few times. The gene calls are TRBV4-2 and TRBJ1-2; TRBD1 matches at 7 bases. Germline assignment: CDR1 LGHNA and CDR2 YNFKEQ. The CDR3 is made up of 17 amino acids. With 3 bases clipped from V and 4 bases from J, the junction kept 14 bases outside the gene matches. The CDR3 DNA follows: TGTGCCAGCAGCCACCCTACTCCGGCACAGGGGTTCTATGGCTACACCTTC. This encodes CASSHPTPAQGFYGYTF.

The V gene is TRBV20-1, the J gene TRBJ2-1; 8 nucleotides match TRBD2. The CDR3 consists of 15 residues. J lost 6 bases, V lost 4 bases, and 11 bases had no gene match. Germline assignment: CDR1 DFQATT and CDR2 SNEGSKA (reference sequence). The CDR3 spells CSAILTAGGPNEQFF. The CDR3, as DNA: TGCAGTGCTATCCTAACGGCGGGAGGACCCAATGAGCAGTTCTTC.

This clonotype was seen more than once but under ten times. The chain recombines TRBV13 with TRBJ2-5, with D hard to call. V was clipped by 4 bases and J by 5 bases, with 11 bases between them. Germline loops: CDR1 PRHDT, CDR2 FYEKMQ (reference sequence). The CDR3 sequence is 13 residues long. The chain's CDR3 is CASSSGYIETQYF. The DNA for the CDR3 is TGTGCCAGCAGCTCCGGATATATTGAGACCCAGTACTTC.

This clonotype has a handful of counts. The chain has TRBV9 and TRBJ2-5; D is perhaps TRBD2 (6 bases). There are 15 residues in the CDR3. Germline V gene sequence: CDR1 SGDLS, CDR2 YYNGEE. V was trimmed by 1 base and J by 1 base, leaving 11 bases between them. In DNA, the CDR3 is TGTGCCAGCAGCGTATGGGCGGGAACCCAAGAGACCCAGTACTTC. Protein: CASSVWAGTQETQYF.

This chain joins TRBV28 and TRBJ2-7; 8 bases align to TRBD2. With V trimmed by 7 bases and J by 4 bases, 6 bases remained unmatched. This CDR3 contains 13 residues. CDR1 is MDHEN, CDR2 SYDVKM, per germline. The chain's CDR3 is CASTLAGRYEQYF. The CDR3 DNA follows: TGTGCCAGCACCTTAGCGGGAAGGTACGAGCAGTACTTC. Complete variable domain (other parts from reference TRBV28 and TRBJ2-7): DVKVTQSSRYLVKRTGEKVFLECVQDMDHENMFWYRQDPGLGLRLIYFSYDVKMKEKGDIPEGYSVSREKKERFSLILESASTNQTSMYLCASTLAGRYEQYFGPGTRLTVT.

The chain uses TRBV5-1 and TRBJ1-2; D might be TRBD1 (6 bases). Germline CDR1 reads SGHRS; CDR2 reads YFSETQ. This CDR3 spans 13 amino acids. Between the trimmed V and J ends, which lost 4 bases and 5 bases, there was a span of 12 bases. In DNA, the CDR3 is TGCGCCAGCAGCGACTTACAGGGATATGGCTACACCTTC. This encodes CASSDLQGYGYTF.

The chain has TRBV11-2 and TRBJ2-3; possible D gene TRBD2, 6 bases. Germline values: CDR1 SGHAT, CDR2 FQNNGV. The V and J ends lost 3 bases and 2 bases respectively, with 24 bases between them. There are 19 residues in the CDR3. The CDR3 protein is CASSFMPWRRAHTTDTQYF. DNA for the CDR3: TGTGCCAGCAGCTTCATGCCTTGGCGGAGGGCGCATACCACAGATACGCAGTATTTT.

CDR3 in amino acids: CASSQLTGRLDGYTF. CDR3 DNA: TGCGCCAGCAGCCAACTTACAGGGCGCCTCGATGGCTACACCTTC. V gene TRBV4-1 combines with J gene TRBJ1-2; D might be TRBD1 (6 bases). CDR1 MGHRA and CDR2 YSYEKL come from the germline V gene. The ends were cut back, 2 bases at V and 6 bases at J, with 16 bases in the middle. The CDR3 spans 15 residues.

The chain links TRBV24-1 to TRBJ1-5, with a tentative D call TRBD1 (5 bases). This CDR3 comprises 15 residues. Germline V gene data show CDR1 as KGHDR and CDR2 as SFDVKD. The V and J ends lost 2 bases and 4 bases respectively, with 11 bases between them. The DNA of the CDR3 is TGTGCCACCAGTGATTCGACAGCCCGTAATCAGCCCCAGCATTTT. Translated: CATSDSTARNQPQHF.

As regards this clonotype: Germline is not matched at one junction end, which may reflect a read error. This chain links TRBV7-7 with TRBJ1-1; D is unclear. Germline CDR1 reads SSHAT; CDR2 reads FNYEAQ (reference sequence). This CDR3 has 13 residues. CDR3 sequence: CASSPGVDTEAFF. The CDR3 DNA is TGTGCTAGCAGCCCTGGGGTGGACACTGAAGCTTTCTTT.

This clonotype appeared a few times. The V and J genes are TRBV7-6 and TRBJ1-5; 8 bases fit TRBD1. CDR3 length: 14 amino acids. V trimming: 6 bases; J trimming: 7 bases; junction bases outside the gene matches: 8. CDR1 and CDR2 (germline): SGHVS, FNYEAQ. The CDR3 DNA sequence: TGTGCCAGCAGTCCTGGACAGGGAAAACAGCCCCAGCATTTT. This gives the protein CASSPGQGKQPQHF.

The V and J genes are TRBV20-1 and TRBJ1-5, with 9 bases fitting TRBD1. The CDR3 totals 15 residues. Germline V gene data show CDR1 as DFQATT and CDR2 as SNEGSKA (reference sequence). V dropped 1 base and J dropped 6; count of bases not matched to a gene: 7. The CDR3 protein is CSARGPRTGVQPQHF. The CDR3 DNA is TGCAGTGCTAGAGGGCCCAGGACAGGGGTTCAGCCCCAGCATTTT.

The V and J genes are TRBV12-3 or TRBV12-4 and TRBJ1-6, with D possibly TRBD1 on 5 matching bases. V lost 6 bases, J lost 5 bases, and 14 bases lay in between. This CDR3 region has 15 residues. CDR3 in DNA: TGTGCCAGCAGGGCCCGCGACAGTCATAATTCACCCCTCCACTTT. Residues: CASRARDSHNSPLHF.

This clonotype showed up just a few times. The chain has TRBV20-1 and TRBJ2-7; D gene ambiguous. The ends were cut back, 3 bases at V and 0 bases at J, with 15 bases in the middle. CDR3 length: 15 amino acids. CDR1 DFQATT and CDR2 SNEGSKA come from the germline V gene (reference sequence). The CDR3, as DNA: TGCAGTGCTAGTGAGCCTAGTTGGAGCTCCTACGAGCAGTACTTC. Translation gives CSASEPSWSSYEQYF.

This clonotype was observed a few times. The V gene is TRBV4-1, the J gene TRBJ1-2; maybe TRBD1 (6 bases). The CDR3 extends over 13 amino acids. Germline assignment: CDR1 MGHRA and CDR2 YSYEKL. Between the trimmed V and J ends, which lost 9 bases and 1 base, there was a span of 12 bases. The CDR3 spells CASGTGLNYGYTF. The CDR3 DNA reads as TGCGCCAGTGGAACAGGGCTTAACTATGGCTACACCTTC.

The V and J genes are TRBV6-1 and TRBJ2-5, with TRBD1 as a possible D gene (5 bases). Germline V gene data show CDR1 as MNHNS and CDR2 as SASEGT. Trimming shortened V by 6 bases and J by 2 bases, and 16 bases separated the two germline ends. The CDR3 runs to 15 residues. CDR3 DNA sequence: TGTGCCAGCAGGCGAATACAGGTTAATCAAGAGACCCAGTACTTC. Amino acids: CASRRIQVNQETQYF.

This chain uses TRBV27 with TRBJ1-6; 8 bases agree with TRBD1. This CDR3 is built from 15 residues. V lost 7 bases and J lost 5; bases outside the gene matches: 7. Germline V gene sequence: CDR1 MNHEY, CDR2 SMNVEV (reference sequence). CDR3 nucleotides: TGTGCCAGCATTGACAGGGGATTCGATAATTCACCCCTCCACTTT. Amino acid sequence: CASIDRGFDNSPLHF.

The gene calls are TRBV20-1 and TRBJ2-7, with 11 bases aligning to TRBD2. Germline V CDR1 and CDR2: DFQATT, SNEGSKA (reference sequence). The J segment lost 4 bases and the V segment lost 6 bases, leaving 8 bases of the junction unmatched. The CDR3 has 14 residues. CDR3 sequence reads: CSADWGTSGYEQYF. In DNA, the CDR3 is TGCAGTGCCGATTGGGGGACTAGCGGTTACGAGCAGTACTTC.